This T cell receptor (beta chain) was sequenced in a study of response to subunit inactivated influenza vaccine. Overall study findings and caveats: Each seasonal influenza vaccination recruits few new T cells, the authors suggested.

TCRdb analysed the RT-PCR reads with MiXCR anew, one entry per CDR3 protein. In the table there are about 160,000 distinct CDR3 sequences, roughly 10% of which are singletons. This clonotype was found a few times. Its antigen is undetermined. Germline-derived CDR1 and CDR2 are DFQATT and SNEGSKA (reference sequence). This CDR3 is 13 amino acids long. V was cut by 3 bases and J by 1 base, with 10 bases left in between. The input for sequencing was non-naive T cells sorted from PBMCs, taken 45 days after vaccination. This TCR was sampled from a man in his fifties who received an inactivated influenza vaccine. The genes are TRBV20-1 and TRBJ2-7, with no clear D. CDR3 sequence reads: CSASDFQSYEQYF. CDR3 DNA: TGCAGTGCTAGCGACTTCCAGTCCTACGAGCAGTACTTC.